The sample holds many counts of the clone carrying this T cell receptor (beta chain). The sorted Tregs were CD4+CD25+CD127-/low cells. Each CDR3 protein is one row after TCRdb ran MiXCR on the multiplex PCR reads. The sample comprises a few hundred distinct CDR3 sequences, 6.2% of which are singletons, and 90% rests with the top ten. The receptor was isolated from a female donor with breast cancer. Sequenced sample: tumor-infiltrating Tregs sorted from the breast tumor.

In DNA form, the CDR3 reads TGTGCCAGCAGTCCCGGACAGGGTATGGGCTACACCTTC. Translation: CASSPGQGMGYTF. V usage is TRBV12-3 or TRBV12-4 and J usage is TRBJ1-2, with 8 bases fitting TRBD1. V gave up 5 bases and J gave up 8 bases; unmatched junction bases: 7. This CDR3 region has 13 residues.